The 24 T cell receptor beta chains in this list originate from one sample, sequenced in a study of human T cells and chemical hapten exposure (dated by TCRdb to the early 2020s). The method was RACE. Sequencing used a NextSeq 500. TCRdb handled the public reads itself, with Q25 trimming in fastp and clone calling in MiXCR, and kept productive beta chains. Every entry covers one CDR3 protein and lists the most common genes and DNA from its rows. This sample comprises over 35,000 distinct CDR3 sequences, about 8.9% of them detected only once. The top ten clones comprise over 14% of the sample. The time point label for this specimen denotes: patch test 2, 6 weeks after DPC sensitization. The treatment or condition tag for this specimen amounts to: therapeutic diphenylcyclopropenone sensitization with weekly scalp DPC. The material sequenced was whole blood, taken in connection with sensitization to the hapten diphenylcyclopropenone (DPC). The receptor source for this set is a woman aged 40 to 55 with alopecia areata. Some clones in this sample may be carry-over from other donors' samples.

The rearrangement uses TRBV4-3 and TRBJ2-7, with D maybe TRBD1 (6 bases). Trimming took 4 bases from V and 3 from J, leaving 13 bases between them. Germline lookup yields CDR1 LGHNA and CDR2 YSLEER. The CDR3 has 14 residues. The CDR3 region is CASSLRQGHYEQYF. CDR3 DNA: TGCGCCAGCAGCCTTCGGCAGGGGCACTACGAGCAGTACTTC.

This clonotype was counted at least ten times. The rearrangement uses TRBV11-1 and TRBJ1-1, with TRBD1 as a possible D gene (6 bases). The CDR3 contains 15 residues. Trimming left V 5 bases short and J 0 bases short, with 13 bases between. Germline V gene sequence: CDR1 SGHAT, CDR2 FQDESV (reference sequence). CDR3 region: CASSPFRGLNTEAFF. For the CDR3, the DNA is TGTGCCAGCAGCCCATTCAGGGGACTGAACACTGAAGCTTTCTTT.

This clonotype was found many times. This CDR3 is CASSNIGEPQYF. CDR3 coding DNA: TGTGCCAGCAGCAACATCGGGGAGCCGCAGTACTTC. The chain is built from TRBV7-6 and TRBJ2-7, with a possible D match to TRBD2 (5 bases). Trimming took 5 bases from V and 9 from J, leaving 14 bases between them. This CDR3 comprises 12 residues. The germline gives CDR1 SGHVS, CDR2 FNYEAQ. Supplemented by reference TRBV7-6 and TRBJ2-7, the full variable domain reads GAGVSQSPRYKVTKRGQDVALRCDPISGHVSLYWYRQALGQGPEFLTYFNYEAQQDKSGLPNDRFSAERPEGSISTLTIQRTEQRDSAMYRCASSNIGEPQYFGPGTRLTVT.

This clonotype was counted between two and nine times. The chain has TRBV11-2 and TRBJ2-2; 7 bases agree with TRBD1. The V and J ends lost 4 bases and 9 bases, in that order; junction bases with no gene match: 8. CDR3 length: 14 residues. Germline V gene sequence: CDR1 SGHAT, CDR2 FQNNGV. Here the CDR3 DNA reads TGTGCCAGCAGCTCGGACAGGTCAAGCAGGGAGCTGTTTTTT. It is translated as CASSSDRSSRELFF.

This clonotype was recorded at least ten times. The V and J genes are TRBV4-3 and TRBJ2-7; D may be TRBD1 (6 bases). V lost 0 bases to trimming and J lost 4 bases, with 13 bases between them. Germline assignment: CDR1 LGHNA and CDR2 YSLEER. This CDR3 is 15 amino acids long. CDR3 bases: TGCGCCAGCAGCCAAGAGTCCCAGGGGTGGTACGAGCAGTACTTC. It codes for CASSQESQGWYEQYF.

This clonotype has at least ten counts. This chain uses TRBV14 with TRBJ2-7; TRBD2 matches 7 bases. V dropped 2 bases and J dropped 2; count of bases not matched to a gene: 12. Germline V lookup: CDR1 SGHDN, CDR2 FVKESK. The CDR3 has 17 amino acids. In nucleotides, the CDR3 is TGTGCCAGCAGCCAAAACTTCGGTAAGGGGACTACCTACGAGCAGTACTTC. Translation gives CASSQNFGKGTTYEQYF.

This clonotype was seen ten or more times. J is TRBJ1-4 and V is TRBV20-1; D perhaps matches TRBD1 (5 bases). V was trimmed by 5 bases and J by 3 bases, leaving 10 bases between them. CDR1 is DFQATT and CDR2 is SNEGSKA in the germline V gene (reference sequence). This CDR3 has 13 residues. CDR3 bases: TGCAGTGCTTGGGGCCTCCCTAATGAAAAACTGTTTTTT. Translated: CSAWGLPNEKLFF.

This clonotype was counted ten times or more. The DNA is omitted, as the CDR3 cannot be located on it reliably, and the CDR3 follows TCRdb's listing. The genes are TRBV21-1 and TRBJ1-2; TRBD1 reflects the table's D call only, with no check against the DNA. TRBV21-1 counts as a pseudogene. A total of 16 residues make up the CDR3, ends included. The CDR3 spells CASNFGQGAGNYGYTF.

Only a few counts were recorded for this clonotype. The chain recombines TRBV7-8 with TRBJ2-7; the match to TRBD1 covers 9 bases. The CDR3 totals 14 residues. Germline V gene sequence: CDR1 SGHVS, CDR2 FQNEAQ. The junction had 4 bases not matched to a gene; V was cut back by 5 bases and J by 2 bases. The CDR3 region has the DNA TGTGCCAGCAGCGTCCGGGACAGGGCCTACGAGCAGTACTTC. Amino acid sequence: CASSVRDRAYEQYF.

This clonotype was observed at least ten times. CDR3 amino acids: CASRRHSRLETEAFF. CDR3 coding DNA: TGTGCCAGCAGACGACACTCCCGCCTGGAGACTGAAGCTTTCTTT. The chain uses TRBV3-1 and TRBJ1-1; no clear D gene. Trimming removed 6 bases from V and 5 bases from J, with 19 bases in between. Germline CDR1 LGHDT, CDR2 YNNKEL (reference sequence). The CDR3 covers 15 residues.

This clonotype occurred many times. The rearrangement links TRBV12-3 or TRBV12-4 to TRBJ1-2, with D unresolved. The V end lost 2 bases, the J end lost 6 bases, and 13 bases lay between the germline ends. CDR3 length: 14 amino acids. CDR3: CASSLNRRSDGYTF. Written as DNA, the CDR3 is TGTGCCAGCAGTTTAAATAGGCGGTCAGATGGCTACACCTTC.

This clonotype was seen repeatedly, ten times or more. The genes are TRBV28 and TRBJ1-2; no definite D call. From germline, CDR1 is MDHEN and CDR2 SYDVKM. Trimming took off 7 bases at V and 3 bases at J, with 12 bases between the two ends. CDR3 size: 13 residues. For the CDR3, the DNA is TGTGCCAGCACCCTGAACGGCTACTATGGCTACACCTTC. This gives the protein CASTLNGYYGYTF.

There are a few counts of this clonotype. The CDR3 sequence is CSVHEGYEQYF. CDR3 nucleotides: TGCAGCGTCCACGAGGGCTACGAGCAGTACTTC. The genes are TRBV29-1 and TRBJ2-7; D may be TRBD2 (5 bases). Germline-derived CDR1 and CDR2 are SQVTM and ANQGSEA. V lost 6 bases, J lost 3 bases, and 9 bases lay in between. This CDR3 spans 11 amino acids.

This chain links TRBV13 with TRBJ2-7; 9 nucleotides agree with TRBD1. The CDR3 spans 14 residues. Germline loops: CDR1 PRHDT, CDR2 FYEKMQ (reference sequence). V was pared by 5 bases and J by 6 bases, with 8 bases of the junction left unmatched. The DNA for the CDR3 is TGTGCCAGCAGCAACCGGGACAGGGCTTTCGAGCAGTACTTC. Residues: CASSNRDRAFEQYF.

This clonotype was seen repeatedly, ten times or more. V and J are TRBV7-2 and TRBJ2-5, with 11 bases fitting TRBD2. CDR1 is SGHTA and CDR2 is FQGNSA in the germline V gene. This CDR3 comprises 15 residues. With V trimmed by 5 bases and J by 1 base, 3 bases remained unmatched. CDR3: CASSVLAGVQETQYF. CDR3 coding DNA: TGTGCCAGCAGCGTACTAGCGGGGGTCCAAGAGACCCAGTACTTC.

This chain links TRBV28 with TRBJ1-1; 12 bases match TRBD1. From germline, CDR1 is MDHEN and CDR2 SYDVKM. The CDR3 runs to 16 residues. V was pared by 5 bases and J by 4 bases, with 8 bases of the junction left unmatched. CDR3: CASSITAGQGATEAFF. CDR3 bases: TGTGCCAGCAGTATCACCGCGGGACAGGGGGCCACTGAAGCTTTCTTT.

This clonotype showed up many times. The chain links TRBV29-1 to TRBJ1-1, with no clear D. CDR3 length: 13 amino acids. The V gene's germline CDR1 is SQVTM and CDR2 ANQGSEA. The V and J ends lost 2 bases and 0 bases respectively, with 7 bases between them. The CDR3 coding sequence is TGCAGCGTTGAACGGCCTCTGAACACTGAAGCTTTCTTT. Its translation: CSVERPLNTEAFF.

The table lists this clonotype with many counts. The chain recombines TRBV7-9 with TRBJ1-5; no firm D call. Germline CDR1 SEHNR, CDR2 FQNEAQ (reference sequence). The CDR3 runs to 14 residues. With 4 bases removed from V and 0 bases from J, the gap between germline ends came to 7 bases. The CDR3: CASSYGISNQPQHF. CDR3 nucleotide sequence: TGTGCCAGCAGCTACGGCATTAGCAATCAGCCCCAGCATTTT.

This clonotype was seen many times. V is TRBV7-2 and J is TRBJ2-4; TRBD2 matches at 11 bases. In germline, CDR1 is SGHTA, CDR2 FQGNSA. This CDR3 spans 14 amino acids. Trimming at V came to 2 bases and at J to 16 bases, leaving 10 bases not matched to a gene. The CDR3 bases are TGTGCCAGCAGCTTATCGCCTAGCGGGGGGCATCGATACTTC. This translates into CASSLSPSGGHRYF.

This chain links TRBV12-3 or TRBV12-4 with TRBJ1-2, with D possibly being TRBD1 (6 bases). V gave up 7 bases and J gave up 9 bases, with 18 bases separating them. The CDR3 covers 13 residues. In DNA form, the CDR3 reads TGTGCCAGCACCGTGGACAGCCTCTTGAGCTACACCTTC. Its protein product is CASTVDSLLSYTF.

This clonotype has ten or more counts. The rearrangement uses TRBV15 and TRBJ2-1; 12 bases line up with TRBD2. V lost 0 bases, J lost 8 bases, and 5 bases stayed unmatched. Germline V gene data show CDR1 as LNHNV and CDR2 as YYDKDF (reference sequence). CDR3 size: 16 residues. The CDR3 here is CATSREASGGADEQFF. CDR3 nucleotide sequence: TGTGCCACCAGCAGAGAGGCTAGCGGGGGGGCCGATGAGCAGTTCTTC.

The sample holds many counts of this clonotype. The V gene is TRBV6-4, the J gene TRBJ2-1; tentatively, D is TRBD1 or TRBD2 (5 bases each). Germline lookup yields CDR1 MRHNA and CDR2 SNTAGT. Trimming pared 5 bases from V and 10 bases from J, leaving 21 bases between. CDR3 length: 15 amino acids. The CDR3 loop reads CASSREPGSTEEQFF. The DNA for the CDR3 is TGTGCCAGCAGTAGGGAGCCAGGGTCAACGGAAGAGCAGTTCTTC.

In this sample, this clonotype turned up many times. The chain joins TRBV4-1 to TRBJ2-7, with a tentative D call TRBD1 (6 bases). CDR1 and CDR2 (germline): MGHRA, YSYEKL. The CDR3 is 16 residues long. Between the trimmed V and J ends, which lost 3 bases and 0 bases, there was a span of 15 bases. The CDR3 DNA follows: TGCGCCAGCAGCCAGGGAAACAGGGCCTACTCCTACGAGCAGTACTTC. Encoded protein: CASSQGNRAYSYEQYF.

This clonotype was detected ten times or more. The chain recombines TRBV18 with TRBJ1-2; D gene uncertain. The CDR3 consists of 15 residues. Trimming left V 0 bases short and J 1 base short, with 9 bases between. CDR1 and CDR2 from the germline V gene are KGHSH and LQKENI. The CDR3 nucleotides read TGTGCCAGCTCACCACCGGGGAGGGTTAACTATGGCTACACCTTC. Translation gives CASSPPGRVNYGYTF.